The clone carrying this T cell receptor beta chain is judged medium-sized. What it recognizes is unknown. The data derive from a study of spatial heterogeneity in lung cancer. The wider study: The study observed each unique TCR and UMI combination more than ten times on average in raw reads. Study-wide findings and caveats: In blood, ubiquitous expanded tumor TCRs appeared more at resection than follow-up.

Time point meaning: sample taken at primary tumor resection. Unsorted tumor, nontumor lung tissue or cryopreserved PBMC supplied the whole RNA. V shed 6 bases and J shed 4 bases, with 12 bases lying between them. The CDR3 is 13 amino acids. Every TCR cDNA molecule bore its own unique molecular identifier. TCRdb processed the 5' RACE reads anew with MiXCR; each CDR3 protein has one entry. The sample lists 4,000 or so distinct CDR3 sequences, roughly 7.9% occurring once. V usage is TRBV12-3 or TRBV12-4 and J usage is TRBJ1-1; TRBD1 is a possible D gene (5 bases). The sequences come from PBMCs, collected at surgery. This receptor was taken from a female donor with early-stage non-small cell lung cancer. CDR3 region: CASSPGRGTEAFF. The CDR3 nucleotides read TGTGCCAGCAGCCCAGGGCGAGGCACTGAAGCTTTCTTT.